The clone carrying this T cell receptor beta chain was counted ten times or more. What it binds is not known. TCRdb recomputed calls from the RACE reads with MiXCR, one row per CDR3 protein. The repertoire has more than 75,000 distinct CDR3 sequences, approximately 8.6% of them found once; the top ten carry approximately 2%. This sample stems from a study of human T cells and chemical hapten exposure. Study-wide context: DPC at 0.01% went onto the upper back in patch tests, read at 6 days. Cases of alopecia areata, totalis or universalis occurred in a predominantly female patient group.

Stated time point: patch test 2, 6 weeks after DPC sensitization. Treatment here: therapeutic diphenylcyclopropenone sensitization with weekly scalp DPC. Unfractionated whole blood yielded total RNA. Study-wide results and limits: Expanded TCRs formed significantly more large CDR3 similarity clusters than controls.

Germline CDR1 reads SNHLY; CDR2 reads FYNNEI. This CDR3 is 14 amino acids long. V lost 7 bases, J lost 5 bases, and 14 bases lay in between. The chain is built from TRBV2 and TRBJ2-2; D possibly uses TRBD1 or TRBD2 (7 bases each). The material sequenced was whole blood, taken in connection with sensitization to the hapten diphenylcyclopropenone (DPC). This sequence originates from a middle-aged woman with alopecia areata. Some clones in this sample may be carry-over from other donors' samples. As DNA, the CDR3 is TGTGCCAGCATCAGCCAGGGGGGGACCGGGGAGCTGTTTTTT. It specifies CASISQGGTGELFF.